This TCR beta chain was recovered during a study of blood T cell repertoires in COVID-19. Study as a whole: The study drew acute and convalescent COVID-19 samples from the United States, Italy and Spain. Sample material is recorded as cDNA or gDNA derived from T cells, B-cell-depleted T cells, or PBMCs.

V was pared by 4 bases and J by 4 bases, with 9 bases between. Germline CDR1 reads SGHRS; CDR2 reads YFSETQ. This CDR3 contains 12 residues. Original handling: Cell counts per sample came from amplifying reference gene primers. This table comes from immunoSEQ multiplex PCR, and its TCRdb copy is limited to in-frame clones, with some not included. For V, J and clone size, that table is used; D and trimming come from the DNA. Of about 220,000 clones listed, roughly nine tenths are singletons. The origin of this receptor is a man aged 35 to 55 with active or convalescent COVID-19. Sequences were obtained from peripheral blood. V gene TRBV5-1 combines with J gene TRBJ2-7; D is unclear. CDR3 protein: CASSLERYEQYF. Here the CDR3 DNA reads TGCGCCAGCAGCCTGGAGAGGTACGAGCAGTACTTC. The full variable domain, rest sourced from reference TRBV5-1 and TRBJ2-7, is KAGVTQTPRYLIKTRGQQVTLSCSPISGHRSVSWYQQTPGQGLQFLFEYFSETQRNKGNFPGRFSGRQFSNSRSEMNVSTLELGDSALYLCASSLERYEQYFGPGTRLTVT.